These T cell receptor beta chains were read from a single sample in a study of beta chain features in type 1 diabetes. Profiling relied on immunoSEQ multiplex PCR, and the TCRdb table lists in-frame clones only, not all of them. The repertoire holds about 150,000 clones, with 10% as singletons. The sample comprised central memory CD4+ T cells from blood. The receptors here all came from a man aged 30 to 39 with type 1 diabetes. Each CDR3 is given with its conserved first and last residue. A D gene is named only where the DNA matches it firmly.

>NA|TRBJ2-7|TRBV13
CASSPAGSEQYF
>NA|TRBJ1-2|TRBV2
CASSDGRGDGYTF
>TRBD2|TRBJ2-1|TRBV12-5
CASGLETSGNEQFF
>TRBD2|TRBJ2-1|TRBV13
CASSRLAGYNEQFF
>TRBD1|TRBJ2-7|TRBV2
CASRTGDAQYF
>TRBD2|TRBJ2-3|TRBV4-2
CASSREPSGRPDTQYF
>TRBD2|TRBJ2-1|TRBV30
CAWTATSGSWNEQFF
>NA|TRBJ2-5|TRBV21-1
CASSKDRTKETQYF
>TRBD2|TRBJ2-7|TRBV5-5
CASSLELAGTSSASEQYF
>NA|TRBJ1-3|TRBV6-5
CASSYGIGGSGNTIYF
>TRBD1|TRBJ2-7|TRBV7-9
CASSWSTGLGSEQYF
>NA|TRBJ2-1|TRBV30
CAWSSGGPYNEQFF
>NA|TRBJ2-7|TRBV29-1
CSVESPGGRSSYEQYF
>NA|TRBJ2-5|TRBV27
CASKKFLVSWETQYF
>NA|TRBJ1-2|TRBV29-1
CSVQGSGYGYTF
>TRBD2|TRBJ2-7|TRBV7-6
CASSLDSGRFEQYF
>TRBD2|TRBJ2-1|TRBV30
CAWLGLAGASSYNEQFF
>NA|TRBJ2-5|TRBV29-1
CSLRRDARETQYF
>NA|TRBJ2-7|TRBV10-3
CAISEPQVSEQYF
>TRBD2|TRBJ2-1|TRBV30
CAWSVWPGGGGNEQFF
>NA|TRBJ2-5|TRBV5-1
CASSLTLETQYF
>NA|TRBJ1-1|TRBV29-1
CSVQQQGLGEAFF
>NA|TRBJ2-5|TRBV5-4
CASSTAGGETQYF
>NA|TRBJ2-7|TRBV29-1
CSVQFGTGNFYEQYF
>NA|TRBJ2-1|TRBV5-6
CASSFYGNSYNEQFF